What follows are 12 T cell receptor beta chains derived from one specimen sequenced in a study of T-cell memory formation after mild COVID-19. Each CDR3 protein gets one entry after TCRdb re-called the 5' RACE reads with MiXCR. The sample records about 350,000 distinct CDR3 sequences, roughly 15% being singletons. Material for sequencing was PBMCs or a T cell subset sorted from them (not recorded which). Every receptor here comes from a young man who had mild COVID-19 (a few samples of this study predate the infection). Cell type and time point are not known.

In this sample, this clonotype turned up once. V and J are TRBV6-5 and TRBJ2-3, with TRBD1 as a possible D gene (6 bases). Germline CDR1 reads MNHEY; CDR2 reads SVGAGI. The CDR3 contains 16 residues. The V and J ends lost 6 bases and 2 bases respectively, with 18 bases between them. CDR3 loop: CASRPRDTMATDTQYF. CDR3 DNA: TGTGCCAGCAGACCCCGGGACACCATGGCCACAGATACGCAGTATTTT.

This clonotype was counted between two and nine times. The chain uses TRBV24-1 and TRBJ1-5; the D is unclear. V lost 2 bases and J lost 7, with 8 bases in between. The CDR3 has 13 amino acids. CDR1 is KGHDR, CDR2 SFDVKD, per germline. The CDR3 spells CATSDSGVQPQHF. CDR3 coding DNA: TGTGCCACCAGTGATTCCGGGGTACAGCCCCAGCATTTT.

CDR3 sequence (DNA): TGTGCCAGCACTAGCGGGGGGGCCGGAGAGACCCAGTACTTC. Its protein is CASTSGGAGETQYF. This chain connects TRBV28 to TRBJ2-5; 12 nucleotides line up with TRBD2. The CDR3 spans 14 residues. Unmatched junction bases numbered 4, after V lost 7 bases and J lost 4 bases. In germline, CDR1 is MDHEN, CDR2 SYDVKM.

A few counts support this clonotype. The rearrangement uses TRBV7-9 and TRBJ2-1, with TRBD2 matching 12 bases. V dropped 4 bases and J dropped 9; count of bases not matched to a gene: 7. The CDR3 sequence is 15 residues long. In germline, CDR1 is SEHNR, CDR2 FQNEAQ (reference sequence). For the CDR3, the DNA is TGTGCCAGCAGCTCGACTAGCGGGGGATGGGGTGAGCAGTTCTTC. Translating gives CASSSTSGGWGEQFF.

Ten or more counts support this clonotype. This chain connects TRBV4-3 to TRBJ2-3; D possibly corresponds to TRBD2 (5 bases). Germline V gene data show CDR1 as LGHNA and CDR2 as YSLEER. Trimming left V 2 bases short and J 1 base short, with 13 bases between. The CDR3 has 16 amino acids. CDR3 nucleotide sequence: TGCGCCAGCAGCCAATCGGGGTCAGGCCGCACAGATACGCAGTATTTT. As protein: CASSQSGSGRTDTQYF.

This clonotype was counted many times. The chain recombines TRBV11-2 with TRBJ2-7; either TRBD1 or TRBD2 may fit D (5 bases each). The V gene lost 4 bases and the J gene lost 8 bases, with 18 bases spanning the gap. The CDR3 contains 14 residues. The germline V gene encodes CDR1 SGHAT and CDR2 FQNNGV. The chain's CDR3 is CASSSPRDGIKQYV. The CDR3 DNA reads TGTGCCAGCAGCTCACCCCGGGACGGGATCAAGCAGTACGTC.

The chain links TRBV7-8 to TRBJ2-3, with unresolved D. The V gene lost 5 bases and the J gene lost 4 bases, with 19 bases spanning the gap. Germline lookup yields CDR1 SGHVS and CDR2 FQNEAQ. The CDR3 sequence is 16 residues long. CDR3: CASSLKTDLWADTQYF. CDR3 bases: TGTGCCAGCAGCCTGAAGACGGACCTTTGGGCAGATACGCAGTATTTT.

The chain combines TRBV5-1 with TRBJ2-3; the D gene could be TRBD1 or TRBD2 (5 bases each). Trimming cost V 2 bases and J 4 bases, with 14 bases left between them. Germline V gene lookup returns CDR1 SGHRS and CDR2 YFSETQ. CDR3 length: 15 residues. The CDR3 DNA sequence: TGCGCCAGCAGCTTTGAGGGCTCGGGACCAGATACGCAGTATTTT. This encodes CASSFEGSGPDTQYF. The variable domain in full, completed from reference TRBV5-1 and TRBJ2-3, reads KAGVTQTPRYLIKTRGQQVTLSCSPISGHRSVSWYQQTPGQGLQFLFEYFSETQRNKGNFPGRFSGRQFSNSRSEMNVSTLELGDSALYLCASSFEGSGPDTQYFGPGTRLTVL.

In this sample, this clonotype turned up a few times. As DNA, the CDR3 is TGTGCCAGCAGTCGCGATAGCGGGGGGTTTTACGAGCAGTACTTC. It is translated as CASSRDSGGFYEQYF. V usage is TRBV6-5 and J usage is TRBJ2-7; TRBD2 aligns across 10 bases. After removal of 5 bases from V and 4 bases from J, the junction contained 8 bases not matched to a gene. The germline V gene has CDR1 MNHEY and CDR2 SVGAGI. The length of the CDR3 is 15 residues.

The chain joins TRBV5-4 to TRBJ2-1, with TRBD2 matching over 8 bases. V lost 4 bases and J lost 6; bases outside the gene matches: 12. The CDR3 length is 16 residues. Germline CDR1 is SGHNT and CDR2 is YYREEE (reference sequence). CDR3 DNA: TGTGCCAGCAGCGACTCCGGGGGGGGCCACACCAATGAGCAGTTCTTC. Protein sequence: CASSDSGGGHTNEQFF.

CDR3 nucleotides: TGTGCCAGCAGCTTATGGGCACCCACTGAAGCTTTCTTT. Translating gives CASSLWAPTEAFF. V gene TRBV7-9 combines with J gene TRBJ1-1; D is unresolved. Germline V gene data show CDR1 as SEHNR and CDR2 as FQNEAQ (reference sequence). This CDR3 is 13 amino acids long. V lost 2 bases and J 4 bases, leaving 8 bases between the germline ends.

This clonotype was counted between two and nine times. The rearrangement joins TRBV5-6 to TRBJ2-7; D is ambiguous. The ends were cut back, 2 bases at V and 5 bases at J, with 17 bases in the middle. CDR3 length: 15 residues. Germline values: CDR1 SGHDT, CDR2 YYEEEE. The CDR3 region is CASSFRVSTSHEQYF. CDR3 DNA sequence: TGTGCCAGCAGCTTTAGGGTCAGTACTTCGCACGAGCAGTACTTC.